This is a list of T cell receptor beta chains from one sample in a study of T cell repertoires in cytomegalovirus infection. These TCRs are of unknown antigen specificity. In TCRdb, the reads were re-called with MiXCR into one record per CDR3 protein. The table has 450,000 to 650,000 distinct CDR3 sequences, almost 40% seen once. The source material was cultured PBMCs, sampled from culture after CMV antigen stimulation. These receptors were collected from a human donor in good health (CMV status not recorded). Some clones in this sample may be carry-over from other donors' samples. CDR3s include the opening cysteine and the closing phenylalanine or tryptophan. A D gene is named only where the DNA matches it firmly. Where a row states a size, it is once, few, many or the class of an expanded clone; other rows omit it.

>TRBD1|NA|TRBV7-2|TRBJ2-7
CASSLGRQGNCEQYF
TGTGCCAGCAGCTTAGGTCGACAGGGGAACTGCGAGCAGTACTTC
>NA|NA|TRBV7-6|TRBJ1-4
CASSLEEEKLFF
TGTGCCAGCAGCTTAGAGGAAGAAAAACTGTTTTTT
>TRBD1|NA|TRBV2|TRBJ2-2
CASSMTGFNTGELFF
TGTGCCAGCAGTATGACAGGGTTCAACACCGGGGAGCTGTTTTTT
>NA|NA|TRBV20-1|TRBJ2-7
CSARGADSYEQYF
TGCAGTGCCCGGGGGGCGGACTCCTACGAGCAGTACTTC
>NA|NA|TRBV7-2|TRBJ2-4
CASSLARVDIQYF
TGTGCCAGCAGCTTAGCCCGGGTAGACATTCAGTACTTC
>NA|NA|TRBV7-2|TRBJ2-5
CASSTVRETQYF
TGTGCCAGCAGCACGGTCCGGGAGACCCAGTACTTC
>NA|few|TRBV7-2|TRBJ2-5
CASSSAHSEPIAETQYF
TGTGCCAGCAGCTCCGCGCATAGTGAGCCGATAGCGGAGACCCAGTACTTC
>TRBD2|NA|TRBV7-2|TRBJ2-7
CASSILAGGRFYEQYF
TGTGCCAGCAGCATACTAGCGGGAGGGCGATTCTACGAGCAGTACTTC
>TRBD2|many|TRBV7-6|TRBJ2-7
CASSPEIAGAYEQYF
TGTGCCAGCAGCCCTGAGATAGCGGGGGCCTACGAGCAGTACTTC
>TRBD2|many|TRBV7-2|TRBJ2-5
CASSRSGQETQYF
TGTGCCAGCAGCCGTAGCGGGCAAGAGACCCAGTACTTC
>NA|NA|TRBV4-2|TRBJ2-1
CASSQDTSVSSYNEQFF
TGTGCCAGCAGCCAAGATACAAGCGTTAGCTCCTACAATGAGCAGTTCTTC
>TRBD1|many|TRBV6-1|TRBJ2-1
CASSTRQGPNEQFF
TGTGCCAGCAGTACCCGACAGGGCCCCAATGAGCAGTTCTTC
>NA|few|TRBV6-2/TRBV6-3|TRBJ1-1
CASKRTVYEAFF
TGTGCCAGCAAACGGACAGTATATGAAGCTTTCTTT
>NA|NA|TRBV7-9|TRBJ2-7
CASSIDGSEQYF
TGTGCCAGCAGCATTGATGGGTCCGAGCAGTACTTC
>NA|NA|TRBV7-2|TRBJ2-6
CASSLDRDPGANVLTF
TGTGCCAGCAGCTTAGATAGGGATCCTGGGGCCAACGTCCTGACTTTC
>NA|NA|TRBV7-2|TRBJ2-7
CASSFTAGSYEQYF
TGTGCCAGCAGCTTTACGGCAGGCTCCTACGAGCAGTACTTC
>TRBD2|few|TRBV4-1|TRBJ2-3
CASARLAGSTDTQYF
TGCGCCAGCGCCCGACTAGCGGGGAGCACAGATACGCAGTATTTT
>TRBD2|few|TRBV7-9|TRBJ2-7
CASSPTHGTTEQYF
TGTGCCAGCAGCCCAACGCACGGGACTACGGAGCAGTACTTC
>NA|few|TRBV4-3|TRBJ1-4
CASSEGEKLFF
TGCGCCAGCAGCGAGGGAGAAAAACTGTTTTTT